These T cell receptor beta chains were read from a single sample in a study of Graves' ophthalmopathy and Graves' hyperthyroidism. TCRdb analysed the multiplex PCR reads with MiXCR anew, one entry per CDR3 protein. This sample carries roughly 420,000 distinct CDR3 sequences, more than 20% of them seen once, and the ten largest clones take around 3.1%. What was sequenced was peripheral blood. Source of these receptors: a woman between 18 and 30 years old with stable Graves' hyperthyroidism. The CDR3 runs from the conserved cysteine through the conserved F or W.

TRBV6-5 | CASSYGTGDTGELFF
TRBV15 | CATSREGGQLGYEQYF
TRBV20-1 | CSARKTRSFWDTQYF
TRBV12-3/TRBV12-4 | CASSQTSGRAYEQYF
TRBV27 | CASSHRNRDRGSYEQYF
TRBV29-1 | CSADTGYEQYF
TRBV10-3 | CAISETGSEAFF
TRBV30 | CAWRDPGYPANYGYTF
TRBV20-1 | CSAREVGETQYF
TRBV20-1 | CSAMATQETQYF
TRBV15 | CATSRDRLAAKETQYF
TRBV11-3 | CASSLGASVSYGYTF
TRBV19 | CASYSGQVNQPQHF
TRBV5-4 | CASSSQGRGEETQYF
TRBV18 | CASSPERQYEQYF
TRBV6-1 | CASTRLGGTEAFF
TRBV29-1 | CSVARGDEQYF
TRBV12-3/TRBV12-4 | CATTRGNSNQPQHF
TRBV2 | CASRPPNLEQYF
TRBV7-8 | CASSAPDRNTEAFF
TRBV5-5 | CASSLRSRDLYEQYF
TRBV11-2 | CASSSQTGGYGYTF
TRBV20-1 | CSASPSAGYQPQHF
TRBV19 | CASSKLAGTYEQYF
TRBV27 | CASRTGTGMDYGYTF
TRBV12-3/TRBV12-4 | CASSFLPAFSGSGPGELFF
TRBV12-3/TRBV12-4 | CASKVSGANVLTF
TRBV7-8 | CASSLGAGVSNQPQHF
TRBV10-3 | CAISEGGQIYGYTF
TRBV6-1 | CASSQSGQVNTEAFF
TRBV5-1 | CASSLAGGFNTEAFF
TRBV20-1 | CSAREETSGRSAKNIRYF
TRBV9 | CASSVLGMDTIYF
TRBV11-2 | CASSHGPGSHTEAFF
TRBV5-5 | CASTELGSFSYEQYF
TRBV30 | CAWSRAQETQYF
TRBV25-1 | CASSEGGRGPETSGYPYEQYF
TRBV7-3 | CASSLDGARRSEQYF
TRBV12-3/TRBV12-4 | CASSLETARADQPQHF
TRBV18 | CASSPGQGLSSPLHF
TRBV19 | CASSVRRRGDQYF
TRBV12-3/TRBV12-4 | CASSSQGPQRETQYF
TRBV30 | CAWSVLGDGYGYTF
TRBV2 | CASSEANQGLETQYF
TRBV15 | CATSSSGMNTEAFF
TRBV6-1 | CASSVTGGGSNQPQHF
TRBV9 | CASSVGGSYQETQYF
TRBV24-1 | CATSDPGLANTGELFF
TRBV27 | CASSLPGTNQPQHF
TRBV19 | CASRGTAGARGELFF
TRBV4-1 | CASSRPVAGELFF
TRBV4-1 | CASSQDPQGGETQYF
TRBV7-3 | CASSLRGTRDSIQYF